What follows are 20 T cell receptor beta chains derived from one specimen sequenced in a study of blood T cell repertoires in COVID-19. TCRdb's copy holds only in-frame clones and misses some; the assay was immunoSEQ multiplex PCR. Of under 60,000 clones listed, 83% were seen once; the top ten hold about 5.8%. Specimen: peripheral blood. All receptors come from a human donor in a cohort sampled during active COVID-19.

This chain uses TRBV7-2 with TRBJ2-7, with D perhaps matching TRBD2 (6 bases). The CDR3 covers 16 residues. The V and J ends lost 1 base and 3 bases respectively, with 16 bases between them. CDR1 and CDR2 (germline): SGHTA, FQGNSA. The DNA of the CDR3 is TGTGCCAGCAGCTTAGTGGGGCACGGGGGTTACTACGAGCAGTACTTC. It encodes CASSLVGHGGYYEQYF. The variable domain in full, completed from reference TRBV7-2 and TRBJ2-7, reads GAGVSQSPSNKVTEKGKDVELRCDPISGHTALYWYRQSLGQGLEFLIYFQGNSAPDKSGLPSDRFSAERTGGSVSTLTIQRTQQEDSAVYLCASSLVGHGGYYEQYFGPGTRLTVT.

This chain connects TRBV6-4 to TRBJ2-1; 8 bases align to TRBD2. This CDR3 is built from 15 residues. Germline CDR1 and CDR2: MRHNA and SNTAGT. Trimming cost V 4 bases and J 6 bases; bases outside gene matches: 8. The CDR3 sequence is CASSVQAGGFNEQFF. CDR3 coding DNA: TGTGCCAGCAGTGTTCAGGCGGGGGGTTTCAATGAGCAGTTCTTC.

CDR3 residues: CASRAGTAADEQYF. The CDR3 DNA is TGCGCCAGCAGGGCCGGGACAGCAGCCGACGAGCAGTACTTC. The genes are TRBV5-1 and TRBJ2-7; 7 nucleotides align to TRBD1. This CDR3 contains 14 residues. The V gene's germline CDR1 is SGHRS and CDR2 YFSETQ. J gave up 5 bases and V 5 bases, and 10 bases lay outside the gene matches.

The chain recombines TRBV19 with TRBJ1-1; 7 bases map to TRBD1. Losses at the gene ends were 3 bases for V and 4 bases for J; bases not matched to a gene: 11. Germline CDR1 is LNHDA and CDR2 is SQIVND (reference sequence). The CDR3 covers 16 residues. The DNA of the CDR3 is TGTGCCAGTAGTATGGCCGGGGCAGGGGGAGGCACTGAAGCTTTCTTT. Translation: CASSMAGAGGGTEAFF.

This chain joins TRBV27 and TRBJ2-1, with 8 bases that match TRBD2. This CDR3 comprises 15 residues. Germline V gene sequence: CDR1 MNHEY, CDR2 SMNVEV (reference sequence). The junction had 8 bases not matched to a gene; V was cut back by 6 bases and J by 4 bases. The CDR3 DNA sequence: TGTGCCAGCAGGGGAGCGGGGGCCGAATACAATGAGCAGTTCTTC. Its translation is CASRGAGAEYNEQFF.

The CDR3: CASSSVGEGTEAFF. As DNA, the CDR3 is TGTGCCAGCAGCTCGGTGGGTGAGGGCACTGAAGCTTTCTTT. The chain carries TRBV6-6 and TRBJ1-1; D is unresolved. This CDR3 spans 14 amino acids. CDR1 and CDR2 from the germline V gene are MNHNY and SVGAGI (reference sequence). The V end lost 6 bases, the J end lost 4 bases, and 15 bases lay between the germline ends.

The chain joins TRBV29-1 to TRBJ1-5; 8 positions match TRBD1. Germline lookup yields CDR1 SQVTM and CDR2 ANQGSEA. Germline trimming cut 6 bases from V and 6 bases from J; bases unmatched to any gene: 7. The CDR3 spans 13 residues. CDR3 protein: CSVQQGALQPQHF. The CDR3 DNA reads as TGCAGCGTACAGCAGGGGGCCCTTCAGCCCCAGCATTTT.

The chain recombines TRBV3-1 (or the pseudogene TRBV3-2) with TRBJ1-1; possibly TRBD1 for D (5 bases). V lost 4 bases and J 11 bases, leaving 14 bases between the germline ends. The CDR3 loop spans 12 amino acids. The germline CDR1 and CDR2 sequences are LGHDT and YNNKEL (reference sequence). For the CDR3, the DNA is TGTGCCAGCAGCCCTGGGGCCTCGGCGGCTTTCTTT. It encodes CASSPGASAAFF.

The rearrangement links TRBV3-1 (or the pseudogene TRBV3-2) to TRBJ2-5; 12 nucleotides agree with TRBD2. In germline, CDR1 is LGHDT, CDR2 YNNKEL (reference sequence). Trimming removed 4 bases from V and 1 base from J; junction bases left unmatched: 4. The CDR3 runs to 16 residues. In nucleotides, the CDR3 is TGTGCCAGCAGCCGAGGACTAGCGGGGACCCAAGAGACCCAGTACTTC. This gives the protein CASSRGLAGTQETQYF.

Note on this clone: One end of the junction does not line up with germline, which may come from a read error. This sequence joins TRBV28 and TRBJ1-1, with a weak D call TRBD1 (5 bases). CDR1 is MDHEN, CDR2 SYDVKM, per germline. The CDR3 runs 14 residues. CDR3 sequence: CASSLITGPTGAFF. CDR3 nucleotide sequence: TGTGCCAGCAGTTTAATTACAGGCCCAACTGGAGCTTTCTTT. Full variable domain (remainder filled in from reference TRBV28 and TRBJ1-1): DVKVTQSSRYLVKRTGEKVFLECVQDMDHENMFWYRQDPGLGLRLIYFSYDVKMKEKGDIPEGYSVSREKKERFSLILESASTNQTSMYLCASSLITGPTGAFFGQGTRLTVV.

The chain employs TRBV16 and TRBJ1-5; unclear D gene. The CDR3 totals 13 residues. Germline CDR1 KGHSY, CDR2 FQNENV. Trimming shortened V by 1 base and J by 5 bases, and 6 bases separated the two germline ends. The CDR3 region has the DNA TGTGCCAGCAGCCAATTAAGAGATCAGCCCCAGCATTTT. Its translation: CASSQLRDQPQHF.

This rearrangement joins TRBV10-1 to TRBJ2-4, with D tentatively TRBD1 (5 bases). The CDR3 runs to 13 residues. Deletions cut 0 bases from V and 6 bases from J, with 6 bases between. The V gene's germline CDR1 is WNHNN and CDR2 SYGVQD (reference sequence). CDR3 sequence (DNA): TGCGCCAGCAGTGAGTCGGGGCGAAACATTCAGTACTTC. Amino acids: CASSESGRNIQYF.

The CDR3 nucleotides are TGTGCCAGCAGTGAAGCCCGGAATGAAAAACTGTTTTTT. Amino acids: CASSEARNEKLFF. The genes are TRBV6-1 and TRBJ1-4; D uncertain. Looked up from germline, CDR1 is MNHNS and CDR2 is SASEGT. Trimming cost V 0 bases and J 5 bases, with 4 bases left between them. There are 13 residues in the CDR3.

This rearrangement joins TRBV7-2 to TRBJ1-3; 10 positions match TRBD1. CDR1 SGHTA and CDR2 FQGNSA come from the germline V gene. V shed 0 bases, J shed 2 bases, and the junction held 1 base outside the gene matches. This CDR3 has 16 amino acids. CDR3 nucleotide sequence: TGTGCCAGCAGCTTAGCGGGACAGGGGACTGGAAACACCATATATTTT. Its protein product is CASSLAGQGTGNTIYF.

This sequence joins TRBV12-2 and TRBJ2-2; the table gives TRBD1 as D, unverified against the DNA. TRBV12-2 is tagged as a pseudogene. This CDR3 comprises 12 residues. The CDR3 coding sequence is TGTGCAAGTCGCCCACGACAGCAAGAGCTGTTTTTT. Translation: CASRPRQQELFF.

A single count supports this clone. The chain uses TRBV3-1 (or the pseudogene TRBV3-2) and TRBJ1-1; TRBD1 matches 8 bases. The CDR3 covers 16 residues. From germline, CDR1 is LGHDT and CDR2 YNNKEL (reference sequence). V lost 1 base to trimming and J lost 1 base; unmatched junction nucleotides: 5. In DNA, the CDR3 is TGTGCCAGCAGCCAAGTGGACAGGGCGGCGAACACTGAAGCTTTCTTT. It is translated as CASSQVDRAANTEAFF.

This clone occurred a few times. The CDR3 DNA sequence: TGTGCCAGCTCACCGGACAGGTCCTCCTACGAGCAGTACTTC. Translated, it gives CASSPDRSSYEQYF. The rearrangement uses TRBV18 and TRBJ2-7, with 7 bases identical to TRBD1. CDR3 length equals 14 residues. Unmatched junction bases numbered 2, after V lost 3 bases and J lost 0 bases. Germline values: CDR1 KGHSH, CDR2 LQKENI.

CDR3 coding DNA: TGTGCCAGCAGCTTAGATAGGGCAGCGGGGGGGACCCTACATGAGCAGTTCTTC. This sequence encodes CASSLDRAAGGTLHEQFF. The J gene is TRBJ2-1, the V gene TRBV7-9, with 10 bases that match TRBD2. J gave up 8 bases and V 1 base, and 14 bases lay outside the gene matches. Germline CDR1 is SEHNR and CDR2 is FQNEAQ (reference sequence). This CDR3 spans 18 amino acids.

The V and J genes are TRBV7-2 and TRBJ2-5; a possible D gene is TRBD2 (6 bases). This CDR3 spans 14 amino acids. With 3 bases removed from V and 5 bases from J, the gap between germline ends came to 13 bases. Germline-derived CDR1 and CDR2 are SGHTA and FQGNSA. This chain's CDR3 is CASSFFGDWETQYF. The CDR3 DNA is TGTGCCAGCAGCTTTTTCGGGGACTGGGAGACCCAGTACTTC.

The chain joins TRBV4-3 to TRBJ1-1; 10 nucleotides match TRBD1. V shed 1 base, J shed 1 base, and the junction held 0 bases outside the gene matches. CDR3 length: 15 amino acids. Germline CDR1 is LGHNA and CDR2 is YSLEER. CDR3 residues: CASSQGDRGNTEAFF. CDR3 sequence (DNA): TGCGCCAGCAGCCAAGGGGACAGGGGGAACACTGAAGCTTTCTTT.